This T cell receptor (beta chain) was captured in a study of blood T cell repertoires in COVID-19. Data came from immunoSEQ multiplex PCR; TCRdb stores just in-frame clones and leaves some out. Of roughly 300,000 clones in the sample, 80% to 95% were seen once. The Seattle site enrolled patients during active infection and followed them longitudinally. Trimming took 2 bases from V and 9 from J; bases not matched to a gene: 6. Germline-derived CDR1 and CDR2 are SNHLY and FYNNEI. CDR3 size: 15 residues. The material sequenced was peripheral blood. The sequence was collected from a woman in her twenties or thirties with COVID-19, enrolled during active disease. V gene TRBV2 combines with J gene TRBJ1-6; TRBD1 agrees at 8 bases. The CDR3: CASSELGQGASPLHF. As DNA, the CDR3 is TGTGCCAGCAGTGAACTAGGACAGGGTGCTTCACCCCTCCACTTT.